A single sample gave rise to the 8 T cell receptor beta chains below, sequenced in a study of cytomegalovirus exposure and HLA in healthy donors. The PCR used 60 Vbeta and 13 Jbeta primers. Method: immunoSEQ multiplex PCR; TCRdb's copy keeps in-frame clones and lacks some. This table has 100,000 to 150,000 clones, roughly 80% appearing once. The material sequenced was PBMCs. The origin of the receptors is a man aged 50-60 years in good health and CMV-seropositive.

This chain links TRBV10-3 with TRBJ1-2; a weak D match, TRBD1 (6 bases). Trimming removed 4 bases at V and 6 bases at J, with 15 bases between. The CDR3 length is 14 residues. Germline V gives CDR1 ENHRY, CDR2 SYGVKD. The CDR3 bases are TGTGCCATCAGTGGTGACTACAGGGTTAATGGCTACACCTTC. Translating it yields CAISGDYRVNGYTF.

The V gene is TRBV6-6, the J gene TRBJ1-5; 7 bases match TRBD1. This CDR3 comprises 14 residues. Germline loops: CDR1 MNHNY, CDR2 SVGAGI (reference sequence). With V trimmed by 10 bases and J by 6 bases, 12 bases remained unmatched. The CDR3 spells CATNQGERTQPQHF. In DNA, the CDR3 is TGTGCCACCAACCAGGGGGAACGAACTCAGCCCCAGCATTTT.

This chain uses TRBV6-5 with TRBJ1-2; 8 bases align to TRBD1. The germline gives CDR1 MNHEY, CDR2 SVGAGI. CDR3 length: 16 residues. The trim removed 0 bases at V and 1 base at J, leaving 4 bases unmatched. DNA for the CDR3: TGTGCCAGCAGTTACTCCGGGACAGGCCGTAACTATGGCTACACCTTC. Its protein product is CASSYSGTGRNYGYTF.

The chain carries TRBV6-5 and TRBJ1-2; D is uncertain. The CDR3 is made up of 13 amino acids. CDR1 MNHEY and CDR2 SVGAGI come from the germline V gene. Trimming stripped 2 bases from V and 5 bases from J, with 9 bases between. CDR3 amino acids: CASSYHFGYGYTF. The CDR3 bases are TGTGCCAGCAGTTACCATTTCGGGTATGGCTACACCTTC.

V gene TRBV7-9 combines with J gene TRBJ2-7, with 9 nucleotides matching TRBD1. J lost 5 bases, V lost 5 bases, and 7 bases had no gene match. Germline lookup yields CDR1 SEHNR and CDR2 FQNEAQ (reference sequence). The CDR3 is made up of 14 amino acids. The CDR3 reads CASSPGTGKDEQYF. CDR3 DNA: TGTGCCAGCAGCCCCGGGACAGGGAAAGACGAGCAGTACTTC. The entire variable domain, with the rest obtained from reference TRBV7-9 and TRBJ2-7, is as follows: DTGVSQNPRHKITKRGQNVTFRCDPISEHNRLYWYRQTLGQGPEFLTYFQNEAQLEKSRLLSDRFSAERPKGSFSTLEIQRTEQGDSAMYLCASSPGTGKDEQYFGPGTRLTVT.

The chain combines TRBV30 with TRBJ2-3, with 7 bases lining up with TRBD1. CDR3 size: 11 residues. From germline, CDR1 is GTSNPN and CDR2 SVGIG (reference sequence). J lost 7 bases, V lost 5 bases, and 3 bases had no gene match. This CDR3 reads CAWRQGHTQYF. The CDR3, as DNA: TGTGCCTGGCGACAGGGACATACGCAGTATTTT. The variable domain in full, with the rest retrieved from reference TRBV30 and TRBJ2-3, is SQTIHQWPATLVQPVGSPLSLECTVEGTSNPNLYWYRQAAGRGLQLLFYSVGIGQISSEVPQNLSASRPQDRQFILSSKKLLLSDSGFYLCAWRQGHTQYFGPGTRLTVL.

The chain couples TRBV6-1 to TRBJ2-3; 7 bases match TRBD1. The CDR3 is made up of 15 amino acids. The ends lost 4 bases at V and 0 bases at J; junction bases unmatched: 4. Germline V gene data show CDR1 as MNHNS and CDR2 as SASEGT. CDR3 residues: CASSAGQPSTDTQYF. The CDR3 nucleotides are TGTGCCAGCAGTGCGGGACAGCCAAGCACAGATACGCAGTATTTT.

The V gene is TRBV15, the J gene TRBJ1-4; 7 bases fit TRBD1. After removal of 5 bases from V and 5 bases from J, the junction contained 8 bases not matched to a gene. The CDR3 runs 15 residues. Germline CDR1 LNHNV, CDR2 YYDKDF (reference sequence). The CDR3 DNA sequence: TGTGCCACCAGCCCCTCCGGGACAGTCAATGAAAAACTGTTTTTT. Encoded protein: CATSPSGTVNEKLFF.